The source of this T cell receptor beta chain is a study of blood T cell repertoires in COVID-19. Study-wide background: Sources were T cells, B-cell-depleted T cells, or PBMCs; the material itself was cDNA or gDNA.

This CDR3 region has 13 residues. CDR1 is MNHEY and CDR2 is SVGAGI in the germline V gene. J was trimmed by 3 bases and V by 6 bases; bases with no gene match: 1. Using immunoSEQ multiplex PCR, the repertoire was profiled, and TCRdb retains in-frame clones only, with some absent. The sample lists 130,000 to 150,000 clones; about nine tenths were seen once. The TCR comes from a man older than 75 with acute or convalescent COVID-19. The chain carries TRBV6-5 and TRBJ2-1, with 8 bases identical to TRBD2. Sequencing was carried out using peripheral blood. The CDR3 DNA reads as TGTGCCAGCAGACTAGCGGTCTACAATGAGCAGTTCTTC. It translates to CASRLAVYNEQFF.